This is a list of T cell receptor beta chains from one sample in a study of blood T cell repertoires in COVID-19. TCRdb keeps only in-frame clones here, not all; method: immunoSEQ multiplex PCR. The sample has a few hundred thousand clones; 80% to 90% are singletons. Sequences were obtained from PBMCs or T cells enriched from blood (not recorded which). The receptors were gathered from a woman under 40 who had recovered from COVID-19. Both conserved end residues are part of each CDR3. Each record gives: V gene, J gene, clone size, D gene, CDR3 protein, CDR3 DNA. A D gene is named only where the DNA matches it firmly. The size field is filled for only some rows; it gives once, few, many or a size class.

v_call: TRBV28; j_call: TRBJ2-7; clone_size: .; d_call: TRBD1; cdr3_aa: CASSLGQAAYEQYF; cdr3_nt: TGTGCCAGCAGTTTGGGACAGGCCGCCTACGAGCAGTACTTC
v_call: TRBV27; j_call: TRBJ2-7; clone_size: .; d_call: .; cdr3_aa: CASNPGVGASYEQYF; cdr3_nt: TGTGCCAGCAACCCAGGGGTGGGTGCCTCCTACGAGCAGTACTTC
v_call: TRBV15; j_call: TRBJ1-5; clone_size: .; d_call: TRBD1; cdr3_aa: CATSRIPGTGLVGNQPQHF; cdr3_nt: TGTGCCACCAGCCGTATCCCCGGGACAGGGTTGGTGGGCAATCAGCCCCAGCATTTT
v_call: TRBV5-8; j_call: TRBJ2-7; clone_size: .; d_call: TRBD1; cdr3_aa: CASSFRDRGAYEQYF; cdr3_nt: TGTGCCAGCAGCTTCCGGGACAGGGGAGCCTACGAGCAGTACTTC
v_call: TRBV5-1; j_call: TRBJ2-7; clone_size: .; d_call: TRBD1; cdr3_aa: CASSIEGTGRAYEQYF; cdr3_nt: TGCGCCAGCAGCATCGAGGGGACAGGGCGGGCCTACGAGCAGTACTTC
v_call: TRBV7-8; j_call: TRBJ1-3; clone_size: .; d_call: .; cdr3_aa: CASSLEAGWTDTIYF; cdr3_nt: TGTGCCAGCAGCTTAGAAGCAGGGTGGACGGACACCATATATTTT
v_call: TRBV7-9; j_call: TRBJ1-2; clone_size: .; d_call: .; cdr3_aa: CASSVGTGGPSDGYTF; cdr3_nt: TGTGCCAGCAGCGTCGGGACCGGGGGTCCCTCTGATGGCTACACCTTC
v_call: TRBV7-9; j_call: TRBJ1-2; clone_size: .; d_call: .; cdr3_aa: CASSPRVVGYTF; cdr3_nt: TGTGCCAGCAGCCCTCGGGTGGTTGGCTACACCTTC
v_call: TRBV6-5; j_call: TRBJ1-2; clone_size: .; d_call: .; cdr3_aa: CASSYRYNYGYTF; cdr3_nt: TGTGCCAGCAGTTACCGGTATAACTATGGCTACACCTTC
v_call: TRBV10-3; j_call: TRBJ2-7; clone_size: .; d_call: .; cdr3_aa: CAISGYGYEQYF; cdr3_nt: TGTGCCATCAGTGGGTACGGCTACGAGCAGTACTTC
v_call: TRBV5-4; j_call: TRBJ2-3; clone_size: .; d_call: TRBD1; cdr3_aa: CASSLGQGATDTQYF; cdr3_nt: TGTGCCAGCAGCTTGGGACAGGGGGCCACAGATACGCAGTATTTT
v_call: TRBV7-9; j_call: TRBJ1-5; clone_size: few; d_call: .; cdr3_aa: CASSKPGGAVGQPQHF; cdr3_nt: TGTGCCAGCAGCAAACCCGGGGGGGCTGTCGGTCAGCCCCAGCATTTT
v_call: TRBV3-1/TRBV3-2; j_call: TRBJ1-1; clone_size: .; d_call: .; cdr3_aa: CASSQEPGRGEAFF; cdr3_nt: TGTGCCAGCAGCCAAGAACCAGGTCGGGGTGAAGCTTTCTTT
v_call: TRBV15; j_call: TRBJ2-7; clone_size: .; d_call: TRBD1; cdr3_aa: CATSRDLPGTGTYEQYF; cdr3_nt: TGTGCCACCAGCAGAGATCTCCCCGGGACAGGAACCTACGAGCAGTACTTC
v_call: TRBV10-3; j_call: TRBJ2-7; clone_size: .; d_call: TRBD1; cdr3_aa: CAIQGAQNEQYF; cdr3_nt: TGTGCCATACAGGGGGCGCAGAACGAGCAGTACTTC
v_call: TRBV6-4; j_call: TRBJ2-3; clone_size: .; d_call: TRBD1; cdr3_aa: CASSDGQGPDTQYF; cdr3_nt: TGTGCCAGCAGTGATGGACAGGGGCCAGATACGCAGTATTTT
v_call: TRBV15; j_call: TRBJ1-3; clone_size: once; d_call: .; cdr3_aa: CATSRDLGSGNTIYF; cdr3_nt: TGTGCCACCAGCAGAGATCTAGGCAGCGGAAACACCATATATTTT
v_call: TRBV5-1; j_call: TRBJ2-1; clone_size: .; d_call: .; cdr3_aa: CASSLEEGPSDEQFF; cdr3_nt: TGCGCCAGCAGCTTGGAGGAGGGCCCGTCCGATGAGCAGTTCTTC
v_call: TRBV29-1; j_call: TRBJ1-1; clone_size: .; d_call: .; cdr3_aa: CSVEGGMGFNTEAFF; cdr3_nt: TGCAGCGTTGAGGGGGGGATGGGGTTTAACACTGAAGCTTTCTTT
v_call: TRBV27; j_call: TRBJ1-5; clone_size: .; d_call: .; cdr3_aa: CASSPWGEDQPQHF; cdr3_nt: TGTGCCAGCAGTCCCTGGGGAGAGGATCAGCCCCAGCATTTT
v_call: TRBV6-6; j_call: TRBJ2-5; clone_size: once; d_call: TRBD1; cdr3_aa: CASSSGGQVRWETQYF; cdr3_nt: TGTGCCAGCAGTTCTGGGGGACAGGTCCGGTGGGAGACCCAGTACTTC
v_call: TRBV11-2; j_call: TRBJ2-1; clone_size: .; d_call: TRBD1; cdr3_aa: CASSLNGRGNEQFF; cdr3_nt: TGTGCCAGCAGCCTTAATGGCAGGGGGAATGAGCAGTTCTTC
v_call: TRBV6-1; j_call: TRBJ1-5; clone_size: .; d_call: TRBD1; cdr3_aa: CASSEIFGTGKVSQPQHF; cdr3_nt: TGTGCCAGCAGTGAAATATTCGGGACAGGGAAGGTATCTCAGCCCCAGCATTTT
v_call: TRBV5-1; j_call: TRBJ1-6; clone_size: .; d_call: TRBD1; cdr3_aa: CASSLEGTGAYNSPLHF; cdr3_nt: TGCGCCAGCAGTCTTGAAGGGACAGGGGCCTATAATTCACCCCTCCACTTT
v_call: TRBV7-2; j_call: TRBJ1-1; clone_size: .; d_call: .; cdr3_aa: CASSSWTDMNTEAFF; cdr3_nt: TGTGCCAGCAGCTCCTGGACAGATATGAACACTGAAGCTTTCTTT
v_call: TRBV15; j_call: TRBJ1-1; clone_size: .; d_call: .; cdr3_aa: CATSRDRSVSNTEAFF; cdr3_nt: TGTGCCACCAGCAGAGATCGAAGCGTGTCGAACACTGAAGCTTTCTTT
v_call: TRBV5-8; j_call: TRBJ2-7; clone_size: .; d_call: TRBD1; cdr3_aa: CASQKVRDRGLYEQYF; cdr3_nt: TGTGCCAGCCAGAAAGTACGGGACAGGGGCCTCTACGAGCAGTACTTC
v_call: TRBV4-2; j_call: TRBJ2-7; clone_size: .; d_call: .; cdr3_aa: CASRKTGSVSYEQYF; cdr3_nt: TGTGCCAGCAGGAAAACAGGGTCTGTATCCTACGAGCAGTACTTC
v_call: TRBV5-1; j_call: TRBJ1-1; clone_size: .; d_call: TRBD1; cdr3_aa: CASSLVAGGNTEAFF; cdr3_nt: TGCGCCAGCAGCTTGGTTGCAGGGGGGAACACTGAAGCTTTCTTT
v_call: TRBV11-2; j_call: TRBJ2-1; clone_size: .; d_call: TRBD2; cdr3_aa: CASSFQRESEQFF; cdr3_nt: TGTGCCAGCAGCTTTCAGCGGGAGAGTGAGCAGTTCTTC
v_call: TRBV6-5; j_call: TRBJ1-5; clone_size: .; d_call: .; cdr3_aa: CASSAEGRGTQPQHF; cdr3_nt: TGTGCCAGCAGCGCCGAGGGCAGGGGTACTCAGCCCCAGCATTTT
v_call: TRBV28; j_call: TRBJ2-7; clone_size: .; d_call: TRBD1; cdr3_aa: CASSLPKGQGHEQYF; cdr3_nt: TGTGCCAGCAGTTTACCGAAGGGACAGGGCCACGAGCAGTACTTC
v_call: TRBV6-4; j_call: TRBJ2-2; clone_size: .; d_call: TRBD1; cdr3_aa: CASSAGQGAGELFF; cdr3_nt: TGTGCCAGCAGTGCAGGACAGGGCGCCGGGGAGCTGTTTTTT
v_call: TRBV10-1; j_call: TRBJ2-7; clone_size: .; d_call: TRBD1; cdr3_aa: CASSDTGAEQYF; cdr3_nt: TGCGCCAGCAGTGACACAGGGGCCGAGCAGTACTTC
v_call: TRBV5-4; j_call: TRBJ2-1; clone_size: .; d_call: .; cdr3_aa: CASSSGRLANYEQFF; cdr3_nt: TGTGCCAGCAGCTCGGGGAGGCTAGCGAACTATGAGCAGTTCTTC
v_call: TRBV5-1; j_call: TRBJ1-4; clone_size: few; d_call: .; cdr3_aa: CASSLNQVATNEKLFF; cdr3_nt: TGCGCCAGCAGCTTGAATCAGGTAGCAACTAATGAAAAACTGTTTTTT
v_call: TRBV6-5; j_call: TRBJ2-5; clone_size: .; d_call: .; cdr3_aa: CASRQGLEQETQYF; cdr3_nt: TGTGCCAGCAGACAGGGTTTGGAGCAAGAGACCCAGTACTTC
v_call: TRBV11-2; j_call: TRBJ2-1; clone_size: .; d_call: TRBD2; cdr3_aa: CASRYSGGNDNEQFF; cdr3_nt: TGTGCCAGCAGGTATAGCGGGGGTAACGACAATGAGCAGTTCTTC
v_call: TRBV10-3; j_call: TRBJ2-1; clone_size: .; d_call: .; cdr3_aa: CAISESGTGFGHNEQFF; cdr3_nt: TGTGCCATCAGTGAGTCTGGTACGGGATTTGGCCACAATGAGCAGTTCTTC
v_call: TRBV2; j_call: TRBJ1-2; clone_size: .; d_call: TRBD1; cdr3_aa: CASSVGPGGIDNHGYTF; cdr3_nt: TGTGCCAGCAGTGTAGGTCCAGGGGGAATAGACAACCATGGCTACACCTTC
v_call: TRBV10-1; j_call: TRBJ1-1; clone_size: once; d_call: TRBD1; cdr3_aa: CASNRFTQGPGNTEAFF; cdr3_nt: TGCGCCAGCAACAGATTTACACAGGGGCCGGGCAACACTGAAGCTTTCTTT
v_call: TRBV9; j_call: TRBJ1-2; clone_size: .; d_call: TRBD1; cdr3_aa: CASSVYSRRTGAGYTF; cdr3_nt: TGTGCCAGCAGCGTCTATTCCCGGCGGACAGGGGCTGGCTACACCTTC
v_call: TRBV30; j_call: TRBJ1-4; clone_size: few; d_call: TRBD1; cdr3_aa: CAWAGGQPNEKLFF; cdr3_nt: TGTGCCTGGGCCGGGGGACAGCCTAATGAAAAACTGTTTTTT
v_call: TRBV6-5; j_call: TRBJ2-7; clone_size: .; d_call: TRBD2; cdr3_aa: CASTSGGLSYEQYF; cdr3_nt: TGTGCCAGTACTAGCGGGGGGCTCTCCTACGAGCAGTACTTC
v_call: TRBV24-1; j_call: TRBJ2-3; clone_size: .; d_call: TRBD2; cdr3_aa: CATRGGSGGTDTQYF; cdr3_nt: TGTGCCACCAGGGGCGGTAGCGGGGGCACAGATACGCAGTATTTT
v_call: TRBV4-1; j_call: TRBJ1-1; clone_size: .; d_call: .; cdr3_aa: CASSQGLEGTEAFF; cdr3_nt: TGCGCCAGCAGCCAGGGGTTGGAGGGCACTGAAGCTTTCTTT
v_call: TRBV19; j_call: TRBJ2-3; clone_size: .; d_call: TRBD2; cdr3_aa: CASSIGTSGRPLLTDTQYF; cdr3_nt: TGTGCCAGTAGTATAGGGACTAGCGGGAGGCCCCTCCTCACAGATACGCAGTATTTT
v_call: TRBV7-3; j_call: TRBJ2-5; clone_size: .; d_call: TRBD2; cdr3_aa: CASSLQRRERGNQETQYF; cdr3_nt: TGTGCCAGCAGCTTACAGCGGCGGGAGCGGGGGAACCAAGAGACCCAGTACTTC
v_call: TRBV28; j_call: TRBJ1-1; clone_size: .; d_call: TRBD1; cdr3_aa: CASSSTGGKAEAFF; cdr3_nt: TGTGCCAGCAGTTCGACAGGGGGCAAGGCTGAAGCTTTCTTT
v_call: TRBV5-1; j_call: TRBJ2-2; clone_size: .; d_call: .; cdr3_aa: CASSLETIANTGELFF; cdr3_nt: TGCGCCAGCAGCTTGGAGACTATAGCGAACACCGGGGAGCTGTTTTTT
v_call: TRBV7-9; j_call: TRBJ2-2; clone_size: .; d_call: TRBD2; cdr3_aa: CASSSPGLPNTGELFF; cdr3_nt: TGTGCCAGCAGCTCTCCGGGACTACCGAACACCGGGGAGCTGTTTTTT